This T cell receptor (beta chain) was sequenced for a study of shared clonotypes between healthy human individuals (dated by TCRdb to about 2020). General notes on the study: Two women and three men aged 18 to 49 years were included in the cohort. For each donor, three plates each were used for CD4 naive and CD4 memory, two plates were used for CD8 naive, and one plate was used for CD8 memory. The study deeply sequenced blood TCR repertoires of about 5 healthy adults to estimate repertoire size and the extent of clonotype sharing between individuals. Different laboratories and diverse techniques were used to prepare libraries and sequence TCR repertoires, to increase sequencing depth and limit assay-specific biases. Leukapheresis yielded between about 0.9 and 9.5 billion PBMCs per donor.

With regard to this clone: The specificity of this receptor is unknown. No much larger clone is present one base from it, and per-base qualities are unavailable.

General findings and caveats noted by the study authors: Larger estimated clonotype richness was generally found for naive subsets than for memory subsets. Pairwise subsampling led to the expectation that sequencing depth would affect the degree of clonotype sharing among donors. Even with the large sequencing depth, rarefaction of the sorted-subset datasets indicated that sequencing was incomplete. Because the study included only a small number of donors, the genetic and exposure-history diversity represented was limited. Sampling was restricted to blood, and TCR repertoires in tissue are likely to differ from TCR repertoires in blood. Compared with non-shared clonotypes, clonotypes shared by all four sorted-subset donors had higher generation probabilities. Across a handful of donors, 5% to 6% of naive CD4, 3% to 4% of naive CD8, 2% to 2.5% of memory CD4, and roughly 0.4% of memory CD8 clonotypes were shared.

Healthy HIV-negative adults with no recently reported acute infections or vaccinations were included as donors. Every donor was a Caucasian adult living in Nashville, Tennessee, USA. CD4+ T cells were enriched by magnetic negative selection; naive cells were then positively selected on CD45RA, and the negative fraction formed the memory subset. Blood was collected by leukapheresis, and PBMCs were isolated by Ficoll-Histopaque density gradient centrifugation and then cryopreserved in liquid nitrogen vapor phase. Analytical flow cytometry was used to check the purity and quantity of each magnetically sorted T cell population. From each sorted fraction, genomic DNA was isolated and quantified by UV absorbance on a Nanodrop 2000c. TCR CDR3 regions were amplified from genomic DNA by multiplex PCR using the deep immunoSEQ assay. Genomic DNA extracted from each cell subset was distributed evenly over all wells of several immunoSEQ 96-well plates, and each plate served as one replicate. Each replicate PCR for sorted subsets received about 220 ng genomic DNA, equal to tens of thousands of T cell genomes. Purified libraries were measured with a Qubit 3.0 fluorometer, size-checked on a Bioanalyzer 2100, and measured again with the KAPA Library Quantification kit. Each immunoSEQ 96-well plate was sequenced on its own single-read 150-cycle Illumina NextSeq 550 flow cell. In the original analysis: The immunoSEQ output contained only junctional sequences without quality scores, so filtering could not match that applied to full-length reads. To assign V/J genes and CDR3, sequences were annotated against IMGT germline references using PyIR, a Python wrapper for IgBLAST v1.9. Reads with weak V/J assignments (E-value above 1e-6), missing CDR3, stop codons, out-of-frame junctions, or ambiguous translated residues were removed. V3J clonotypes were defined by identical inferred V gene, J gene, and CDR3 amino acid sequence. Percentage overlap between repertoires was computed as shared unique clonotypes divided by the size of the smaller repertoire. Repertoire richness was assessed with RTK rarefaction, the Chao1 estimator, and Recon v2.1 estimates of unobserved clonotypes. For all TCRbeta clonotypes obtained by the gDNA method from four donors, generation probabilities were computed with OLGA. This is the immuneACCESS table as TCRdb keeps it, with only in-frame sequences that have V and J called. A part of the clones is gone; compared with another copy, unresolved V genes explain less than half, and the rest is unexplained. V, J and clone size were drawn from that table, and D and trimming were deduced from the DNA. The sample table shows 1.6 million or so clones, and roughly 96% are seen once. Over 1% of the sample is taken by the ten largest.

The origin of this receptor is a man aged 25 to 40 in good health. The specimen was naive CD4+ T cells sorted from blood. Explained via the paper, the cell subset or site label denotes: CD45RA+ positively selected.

CDR3 protein: CASSLVGLAGISSSYEQYF. Read as DNA, the sequence is TGTGCCAGCAGCTTAGTGGGTCTAGCGGGAATCTCAAGCTCCTACGAGCAGTACTTC. Rearrangement joined TRBV7-2 to TRBJ2-7, and 9 bases in between align with TRBD2. The CDR3 goes from the cysteine to the phenylalanine over 19 residues. Here the CDR3 DNA is all that survives: 57 bases in frame from base 1. Unmatched junction bases come to 13, with V trimmed by 1 base and J by 0 bases. Sequences SGHTA (CDR1) and FQGNSA (CDR2) are obtained from the germline V gene.